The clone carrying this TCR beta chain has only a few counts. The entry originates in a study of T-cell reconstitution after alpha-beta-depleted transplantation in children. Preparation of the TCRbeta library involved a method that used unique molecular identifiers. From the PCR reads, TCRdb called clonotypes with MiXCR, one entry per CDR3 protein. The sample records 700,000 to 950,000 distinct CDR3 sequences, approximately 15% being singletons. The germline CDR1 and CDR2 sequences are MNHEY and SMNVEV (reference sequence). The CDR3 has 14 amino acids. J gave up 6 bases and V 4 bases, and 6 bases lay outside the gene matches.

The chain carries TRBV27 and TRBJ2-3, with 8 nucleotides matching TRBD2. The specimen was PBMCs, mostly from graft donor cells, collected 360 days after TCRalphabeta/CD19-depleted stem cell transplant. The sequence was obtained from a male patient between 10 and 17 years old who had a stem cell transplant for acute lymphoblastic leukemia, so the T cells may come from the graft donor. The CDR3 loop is CASSWTSLFDTQYF. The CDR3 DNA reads TGTGCCAGCAGTTGGACTAGCCTCTTCGATACGCAGTATTTT.